The present TCR beta chain was sequenced within a study of blood T cell repertoires in COVID-19. The cohort comprised adults aged about 18 to 100 years residing in approximately 25 US areas. Membership in each cohort depended on participant-reported clinical history. What the recovered Cohort 3 donors had was two negative PCRs, clearance, or symptom resolution. In germline, CDR1 is SGHVS, CDR2 FQNEAQ. Trimming removed 4 bases from V and 1 base from J, with 17 bases in between. This CDR3 region has 16 residues. Authors' analysis steps: By means of reference gene primer amplification, nucleated cell counts were estimated. Data came from immunoSEQ multiplex PCR; TCRdb stores just in-frame clones and leaves some out. Clone size and V and J calls were adopted from that table, with D and trimming inferred from the DNA. The data show 200,000 to 300,000 clones, with around 86% seen just once and 2.6% held by the top ten.

This clone was found once. This TCR was sampled from a woman in her late teens or twenties who had recovered from COVID-19. Specimen: PBMCs or T cells enriched from blood (not recorded which). The gene calls are TRBV7-8 and TRBJ2-7; tentatively, D is TRBD2 (6 bases). DNA of the CDR3: TGTGCCAGCAGCTCCCTCGGCGGGGCGACTTCCTACGAGCAGTACTTC. Translated: CASSSLGGATSYEQYF.